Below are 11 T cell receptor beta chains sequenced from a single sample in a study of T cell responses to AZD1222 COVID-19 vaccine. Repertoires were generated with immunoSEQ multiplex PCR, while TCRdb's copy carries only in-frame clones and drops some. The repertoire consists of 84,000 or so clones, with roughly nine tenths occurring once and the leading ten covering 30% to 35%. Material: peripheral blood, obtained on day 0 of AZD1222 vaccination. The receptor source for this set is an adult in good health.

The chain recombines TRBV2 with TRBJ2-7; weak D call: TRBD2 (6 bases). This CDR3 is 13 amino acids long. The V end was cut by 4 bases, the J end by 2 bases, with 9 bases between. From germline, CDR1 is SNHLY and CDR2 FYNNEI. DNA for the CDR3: TGTGCCAGCAGTGTAGCGGCCGCCTACGAGCAGTACTTC. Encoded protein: CASSVAAAYEQYF.

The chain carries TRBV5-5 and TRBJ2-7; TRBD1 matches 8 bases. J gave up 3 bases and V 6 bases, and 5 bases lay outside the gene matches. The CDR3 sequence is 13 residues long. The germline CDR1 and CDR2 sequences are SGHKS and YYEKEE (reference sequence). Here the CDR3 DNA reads TGTGCCAGCACCGGGACAGGAGTCTACGAGCAGTACTTC. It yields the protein CASTGTGVYEQYF. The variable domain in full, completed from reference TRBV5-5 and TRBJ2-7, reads DAGVTQSPTHLIKTRGQQVTLRCSPISGHKSVSWYQQVLGQGPQFIFQYYEKEERGRGNFPDRFSARQFPNYSSELNVNALLLGDSALYLCASTGTGVYEQYFGPGTRLTVT.

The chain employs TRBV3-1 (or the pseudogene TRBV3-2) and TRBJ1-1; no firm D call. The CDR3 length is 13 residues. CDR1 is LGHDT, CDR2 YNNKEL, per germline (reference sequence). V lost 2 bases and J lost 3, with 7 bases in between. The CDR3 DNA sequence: TGTGCCAGCAGCCAATCGCAAGACACTGAAGCTTTCTTT. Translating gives CASSQSQDTEAFF.

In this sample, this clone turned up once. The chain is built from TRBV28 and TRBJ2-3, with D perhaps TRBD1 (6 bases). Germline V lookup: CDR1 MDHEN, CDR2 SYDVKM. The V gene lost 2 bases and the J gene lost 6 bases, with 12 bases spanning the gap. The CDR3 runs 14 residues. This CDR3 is CASSLGGSLDTQYF. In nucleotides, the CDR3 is TGTGCCAGCAGTTTAGGGGGCAGCCTGGATACGCAGTATTTT.

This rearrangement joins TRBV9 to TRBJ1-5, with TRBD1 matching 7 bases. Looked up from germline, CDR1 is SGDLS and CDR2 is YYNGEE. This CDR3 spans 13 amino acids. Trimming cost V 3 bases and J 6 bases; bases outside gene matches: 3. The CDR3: CASSEGAVQPQHF. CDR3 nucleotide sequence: TGTGCCAGCAGCGAGGGGGCAGTTCAGCCCCAGCATTTT. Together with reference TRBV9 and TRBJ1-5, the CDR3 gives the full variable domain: DSGVTQTPKHLITATGQRVTLRCSPRSGDLSVYWYQQSLDQGLQFLIQYYNGEERAKGNILERFSAQQFPDLHSELNLSSLELGDSALYFCASSEGAVQPQHFGDGTRLSIL.

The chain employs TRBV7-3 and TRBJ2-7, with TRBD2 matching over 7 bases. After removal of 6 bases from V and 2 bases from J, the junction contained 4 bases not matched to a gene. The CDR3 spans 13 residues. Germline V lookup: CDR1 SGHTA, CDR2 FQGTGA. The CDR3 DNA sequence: TGTGCCAGCAGTGCGAGCGGGGCCTACGAGCAGTACTTC. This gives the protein CASSASGAYEQYF.

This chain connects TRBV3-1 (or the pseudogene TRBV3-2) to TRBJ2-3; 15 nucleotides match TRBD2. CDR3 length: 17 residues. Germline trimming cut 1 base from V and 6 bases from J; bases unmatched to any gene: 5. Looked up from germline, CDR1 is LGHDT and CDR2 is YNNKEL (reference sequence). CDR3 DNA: TGTGCCAGCAGCCAAGTATACGGGACTAGCGGGAGGGATACGCAGTATTTT. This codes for CASSQVYGTSGRDTQYF.

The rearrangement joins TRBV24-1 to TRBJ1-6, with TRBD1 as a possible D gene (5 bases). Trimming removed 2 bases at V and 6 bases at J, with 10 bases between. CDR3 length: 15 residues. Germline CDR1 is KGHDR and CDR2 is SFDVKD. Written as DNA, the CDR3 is TGTGCCACCAGTGATTATAGGGGTAGTAATTCACCCCTCCACTTT. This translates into CATSDYRGSNSPLHF.

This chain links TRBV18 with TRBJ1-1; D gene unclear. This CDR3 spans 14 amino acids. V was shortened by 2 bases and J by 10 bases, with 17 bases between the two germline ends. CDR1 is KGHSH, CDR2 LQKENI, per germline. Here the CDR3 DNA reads TGTGCCAGCTCACCAATCATGGAAGACGGATCAGCTTTCTTT. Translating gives CASSPIMEDGSAFF. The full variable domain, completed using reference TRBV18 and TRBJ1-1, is NAGVMQNPRHLVRRRGQEARLRCSPMKGHSHVYWYRQLPEEGLKFMVYLQKENIIDESGMPKERFSAEFPKEGPSILRIQQVVRGDSAAYFCASSPIMEDGSAFFGQGTRLTVV.

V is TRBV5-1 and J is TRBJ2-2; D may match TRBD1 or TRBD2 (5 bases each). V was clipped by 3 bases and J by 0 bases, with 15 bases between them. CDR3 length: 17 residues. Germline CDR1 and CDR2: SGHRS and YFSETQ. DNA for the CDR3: TGCGCCAGCAGCTCGGATCCTGGGACCGCGAACACCGGGGAGCTGTTTTTT. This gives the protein CASSSDPGTANTGELFF.

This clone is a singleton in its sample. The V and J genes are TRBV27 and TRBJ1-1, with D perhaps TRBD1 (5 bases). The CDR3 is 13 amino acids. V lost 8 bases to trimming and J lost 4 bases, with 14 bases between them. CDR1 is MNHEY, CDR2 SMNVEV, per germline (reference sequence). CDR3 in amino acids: CASHKGQGTEAFF. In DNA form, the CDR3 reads TGTGCCAGCCATAAAGGGCAGGGCACTGAAGCTTTCTTT.